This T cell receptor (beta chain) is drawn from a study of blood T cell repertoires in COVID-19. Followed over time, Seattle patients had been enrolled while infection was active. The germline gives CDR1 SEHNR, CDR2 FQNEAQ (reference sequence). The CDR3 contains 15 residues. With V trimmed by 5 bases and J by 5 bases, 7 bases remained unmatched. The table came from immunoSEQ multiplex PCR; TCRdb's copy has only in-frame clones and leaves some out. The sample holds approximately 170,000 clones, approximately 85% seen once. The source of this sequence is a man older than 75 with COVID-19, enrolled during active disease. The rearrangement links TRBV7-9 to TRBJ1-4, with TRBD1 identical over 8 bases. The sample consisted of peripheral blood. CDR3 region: CASSAPGGGNEKLFF. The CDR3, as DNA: TGTGCCAGCAGCGCACCAGGGGGCGGGAATGAAAAACTGTTTTTT.